Sequencing of this TCR beta chain was carried out in a study of cytomegalovirus exposure and HLA in healthy donors (dated by TCRdb to the late 2010s). Study-level background: The approximately 710 repertoires of the first cohort and the 95 to 150 validation repertoires were produced on the same platform, according to a later analysis. Along with the roughly 700-subject first cohort, a separate validation cohort of 120 different subjects was used. To predict cytomegalovirus infection status, the study combined high-throughput TCR immunosequencing, statistical association of individual TCRs with disease status, and machine learning. The study was designed to test whether signatures of past pathogen exposure could be identified by cataloging public T cell receptors. The investigation overall reported the following: The authors suggested that the approach could potentially be generalized to other disease states and immunological phenotypes. In vitro tests confirmed that a few of the cytomegalovirus-associated TCR beta chains recognize cytomegalovirus antigens. The classifier was reported to diagnose cytomegalovirus status with high specificity and sensitivity in both the original and validation cohorts. A later analysis had no HLA typing for the validation cohort, so co-occurrence there was scored across all 120 repertoires. In a later analysis, TCRs clustered in the first cohort were found to also tend to co-occur in the 130 or so validation repertoires, with about 93% of cluster scores above 0. The study gave a list of 150 to 200 TCR beta chains associated with cytomegalovirus. Most TCR sequences were observed very rarely across donors, whereas some public TCRs were present in many individuals.

Separate from the roughly 650-subject first cohort, the validation cohort of 90 to 150 subjects was the group to which the donors belonged. Ends trimmed: V by 5 bases, J by 8 bases; bases unmatched to a gene: 6. CDR1 and CDR2, per the germline V gene, are SGHTA and FQGTGA. The CDR3, cysteine through phenylalanine, is 13 amino acids long. Of all the DNA, just the CDR3 is kept, 39 bases in frame from base 1. For this clone: No antigen is known for it. No much larger clone is present one base from it, and per-base qualities are unavailable.

The library was prepared using the immunoSEQ multiplex PCR assay. As for how the authors treated the data: A statistical classification framework was built for diagnosing cytomegalovirus status from the catalog of TCR beta chain sequences. TCRdb provides this immuneACCESS table in a form limited to in-frame rearrangements. Some clones are lacking; in checked studies, under half of them reflect an unresolved V gene, and why the rest are absent is not known. Clone size and the V and J calls come from that table; the DNA yielded D and trimming. The sample table records over 150,000 clones; roughly 84% of these occur just once. Of the sample, approximately 2% falls within the top ten clones.

The V and J segments used are TRBV7-3 and TRBJ1-2, with 9 bases matching TRBD1. The sequencing sample was made of PBMCs. This TCR derives from a human donor in good health. The CDR3 sequence is CASSPQGAEGYTF. Read as DNA, the sequence is TGTGCCAGCAGCCCACAGGGGGCTGAGGGCTACACCTTC. The full variable domain, with segments outside the CDR3 supplied by the reference TRBV7-3 and TRBJ1-2 proteins, appears as GAGVSQTPSNKVTEKGKYVELRCDPISGHTALYWYRQSLGQGPEFLIYFQGTGAADDSGLPNDRFFAVRPEGSVSTLKIQRTERGDSAVYLCASSPQGAEGYTFGSGTRLTVV.